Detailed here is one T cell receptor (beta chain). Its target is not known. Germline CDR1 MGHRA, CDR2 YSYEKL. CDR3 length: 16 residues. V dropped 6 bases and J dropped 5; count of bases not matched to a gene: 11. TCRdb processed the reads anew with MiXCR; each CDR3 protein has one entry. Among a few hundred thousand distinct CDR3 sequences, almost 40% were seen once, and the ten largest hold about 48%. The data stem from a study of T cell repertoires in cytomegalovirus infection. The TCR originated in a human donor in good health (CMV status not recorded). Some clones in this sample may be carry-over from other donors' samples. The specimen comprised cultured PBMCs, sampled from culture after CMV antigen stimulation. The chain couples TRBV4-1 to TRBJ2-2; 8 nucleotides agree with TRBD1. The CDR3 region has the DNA TGCGCCAGCAGAACCCAGGGGGCGCTTGGGACCGGGGAGCTGTTTTTT. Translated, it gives CASRTQGALGTGELFF.